Listed below are T cell receptor beta chains from one sample, sequenced in a study of human T cells and chemical hapten exposure. From the RACE reads, TCRdb called clonotypes with MiXCR, one entry per CDR3 protein. The data show 150,000 or so distinct CDR3 sequences, roughly 15% seen once. The source material was whole blood, sampled in connection with sensitization to the hapten diphenylcyclopropenone (DPC). These receptors came from a woman aged 30 to 39 with alopecia areata. Some clones in this sample may be carry-over from other donors' samples. Each CDR3 is given with its conserved first and last residue. A D gene is named only where the DNA matches it firmly. For some rows the clone size is stated as once, few or many, or as a class when expanded; others skip it.

cdr3_length	clone_size	j_call	d_call	v_call	cdr3_aa	cdr3_nt
12	-	TRBJ2-3	-	TRBV2	CARQGAADTQYF	TGTGCCAGACAGGGTGCGGCAGATACGCAGTATTTT
15	-	TRBJ2-3	-	TRBV6-5	CASRPMWGAVDTQYF	TGTGCCAGCAGGCCCATGTGGGGGGCGGTAGATACGCAGTATTTT
12	-	TRBJ1-1	-	TRBV7-6	CASSLLQGEAFF	TGTGCCAGCAGCTTATTACAGGGTGAAGCTTTCTTT
18	-	TRBJ2-1	TRBD2	TRBV9	CASSPRYIALAGGNEQFF	TGTGCCAGCAGCCCGAGGTATATTGCACTAGCGGGGGGAAATGAGCAGTTCTTC
13	-	TRBJ1-1	-	TRBV5-1	CASSSGRGPEAFF	TGCGCCAGCAGCTCCGGCAGGGGTCCTGAAGCTTTCTTT
13	few	TRBJ2-7	TRBD1	TRBV11-3	CASSAGQAYEQYF	TGTGCCAGCAGCGCGGGACAGGCCTACGAGCAGTACTTC
14	-	TRBJ2-3	TRBD2	TRBV7-9	CASSLIAGPDTQYF	TGTGCCAGCAGCTTGATAGCGGGCCCCGATACGCAGTATTTT
15	many	TRBJ2-1	TRBD2	TRBV9	CASSVGAGGYNEQFF	TGTGCCAGCAGCGTAGGAGCGGGAGGTTACAATGAGCAGTTCTTC
14	-	TRBJ2-7	-	TRBV12-3/TRBV12-4	CASRRASSAYEQYF	TGTGCCAGCAGAAGAGCTAGCTCTGCCTACGAGCAGTACTTC
15	few	TRBJ2-3	TRBD2	TRBV7-8	CASSHLADNTDTQYF	TGTGCCAGCAGCCATCTAGCGGACAACACAGATACGCAGTATTTT
18	-	TRBJ2-5	TRBD2	TRBV6-2/TRBV6-3	CASSYEGALAGVGETQYF	TGTGCCAGCAGTTACGAAGGGGCCCTAGCGGGAGTCGGAGAGACCCAGTACTTC
13	many	TRBJ1-4	-	TRBV29-1	CSVAPRTNEKLFF	TGCAGCGTTGCCCCGCGGACTAATGAAAAACTGTTTTTT
14	few	TRBJ2-2	-	TRBV18	CAIEKGLGTGELFF	TGTGCCATCGAGAAGGGACTGGGCACCGGGGAGCTGTTTTTT
15	-	TRBJ2-7	-	TRBV7-9	CASSPSTGFMDEQYF	TGTGCCAGCAGTCCCTCTACAGGGTTCATGGACGAGCAGTACTTC
11	-	TRBJ2-7	-	TRBV6-2/TRBV6-3	CASKAISEQYF	TGTGCCAGCAAGGCCATTAGCGAGCAGTACTTC
11	many	TRBJ2-7	-	TRBV29-1	CSVSIAYEQYF	TGCAGCGTTTCCATTGCCTACGAGCAGTACTTC
14	many	TRBJ2-7	-	TRBV10-3	CAISESIKTYEQYF	TGTGCCATCAGTGAGTCCATTAAGACCTACGAGCAGTACTTC
13	few	TRBJ2-7	-	TRBV6-2/TRBV6-3	CASSYAREGEQYF	TGTGCCAGCAGTTACGCCCGGGAAGGAGAGCAGTACTTC
16	few	TRBJ1-1	TRBD1	TRBV11-2	CASSLDITGGNTEAFF	TGTGCCAGCAGCTTAGATATCACAGGGGGCAACACTGAAGCTTTCTTT
16	many	TRBJ2-7	TRBD1	TRBV5-6	CASSPQLGQASYEQYF	TGTGCCAGCAGCCCCCAACTCGGACAGGCCTCCTACGAGCAGTACTTC
14	-	TRBJ1-1	-	TRBV30	CAWSYRDRNTEAFF	TGTGCCTGGAGCTATCGAGACAGGAACACTGAAGCTTTCTTT
12	-	TRBJ2-7	-	TRBV29-1	CSATGDPYEQYF	TGCAGCGCGACAGGCGACCCCTACGAGCAGTACTTC
14	-	TRBJ1-2	-	TRBV10-2	CASSGSAFNYGYTF	TGCGCCAGCAGTGGCAGCGCCTTTAACTATGGCTACACCTTC
15	few	TRBJ2-3	-	TRBV2	CASSVDTGALSTQYF	TGTGCCAGCAGTGTTGACACCGGGGCTTTGAGTACGCAGTATTTT
14	many	TRBJ2-3	-	TRBV27	CASSLRLTADTQYF	TGTGCCAGCAGTTTAAGGCTGACTGCGGATACGCAGTATTTT
16	-	TRBJ1-5	TRBD1	TRBV20-1	CSARYRTGQANQPQHF	TGCAGTGCTAGATATCGCACGGGACAGGCCAATCAGCCCCAGCATTTT
15	few	TRBJ1-2	TRBD1	TRBV19	CASSIGQGARNGYTF	TGTGCCAGTAGTATAGGACAGGGGGCACGAAATGGCTACACCTTC
13	-	TRBJ2-7	-	TRBV11-1	CVSSFWGTYEQYF	TGTGTCAGCAGCTTTTGGGGGACCTACGAGCAGTACTTC
19	few	TRBJ1-4	TRBD1	TRBV11-2	CASSYLPSGSGTGTQKLFF	TGTGCCAGCAGCTACCTCCCCTCGGGTTCCGGGACAGGGACCCAAAAACTGTTTTTT
17	few	TRBJ2-1	TRBD2	TRBV29-1	CSAPGLAGGSSYNEQFF	TGCAGCGCACCGGGACTAGCGGGGGGGAGCTCCTACAATGAGCAGTTCTTC
14	-	TRBJ2-1	-	TRBV12-3/TRBV12-4	CASTHLGESNEQFF	TGTGCCAGCACCCATCTTGGGGAGTCAAATGAGCAGTTCTTC
13	many	TRBJ1-1	-	TRBV12-3/TRBV12-4	CASSADRPVVAFF	TGTGCCAGCAGTGCTGACAGACCCGTGGTGGCTTTCTTT
15	-	TRBJ1-1	-	TRBV18	CASSPPGVEGAEAFF	TGTGCCAGCTCACCACCCGGGGTCGAGGGGGCTGAAGCTTTCTTT
17	few	TRBJ2-1	TRBD2	TRBV6-5	CASTKIGLAGRGNEQFF	TGTGCCAGCACCAAGATAGGACTAGCGGGGAGAGGGAATGAGCAGTTCTTC
14	-	TRBJ1-1	TRBD1	TRBV6-2/TRBV6-3	CASRRQGQNTEAFF	TGTGCCAGCAGACGACAGGGTCAGAACACTGAAGCTTTCTTT
15	-	TRBJ2-6	-	TRBV24-1	CATSDTGTGANVLTF	TGTGCCACCAGTGATACAGGGACCGGGGCCAACGTCCTGACTTTC
16	few	TRBJ1-6	TRBD1	TRBV2	CASTADRSSYNSPLHF	TGTGCCAGCACCGCGGACAGGAGCTCCTATAATTCACCCCTCCACTTT
17	-	TRBJ2-3	TRBD2	TRBV7-2	CASSSRSGGTSTDTQYF	TGTGCCAGCAGCTCGCGAAGCGGGGGTACTAGCACAGATACGCAGTATTTT
11	-	TRBJ2-3	-	TRBV18	CASSPPGQQYF	TGTGCCAGCTCACCACCGGGACAGCAGTATTTT
14	-	TRBJ1-1	-	TRBV6-5	CASSFNRVGTEAFF	TGTGCCAGCAGTTTCAACAGGGTTGGCACTGAAGCTTTCTTT
14	-	TRBJ2-3	TRBD2	TRBV7-8	CASSVGGATDTQYF	TGTGCCAGCAGCGTCGGGGGGGCGACAGATACGCAGTATTTT
14	few	TRBJ1-5	TRBD1	TRBV18	CASSPGTGFQPQHF	TGTGCCAGCTCACCAGGGACAGGGTTTCAGCCCCAGCATTTT
15	-	TRBJ2-2	-	TRBV7-9	CASSLSAPNTGELFF	TGTGCCAGCAGCTTATCAGCGCCCAACACCGGGGAGCTGTTTTTT
15	few	TRBJ2-1	-	TRBV27	CASRDSWLPYNEQFF	TGTGCCAGCAGGGATAGCTGGCTACCCTACAATGAGCAGTTCTTC